The rows below give T cell receptor beta chains drawn from one sample of a study of identical twins' blood T cells. In TCRdb, the 5' RACE reads were re-called with MiXCR into one record per CDR3 protein. Among about 370,000 distinct CDR3 sequences listed, roughly 31% were seen once. The sequenced sample consisted of PBMCs. These receptor sequences come from a woman aged 18-50 years in good health. Both conserved end residues are part of each CDR3. Each record gives: CDR3 DNA, CDR3 protein, J gene, clone size, D gene, V gene. The D gene is left open where the match is weak. Expanded clones are given a class, and other clones once, few, many or no size at all.

TGCAGTGCTCAAACCTATCAAGAGACCCAGTACTTC | CSAQTYQETQYF | TRBJ2-5 | few | - | TRBV20-1
TGTGCCAGCAGTTACTCGGGAGACAGGGTCTCCTACAATGAGCAGTTCTTC | CASSYSGDRVSYNEQFF | TRBJ2-1 | - | TRBD1 | TRBV6-5
TGTGCCAGCAGTGTACCGGGACAGGGGGGAAATCAGCCCCAGCATTTT | CASSVPGQGGNQPQHF | TRBJ1-5 | - | TRBD1 | TRBV6-1
TGTGCCAGTAGTGGCCTTTTCTTTGATGAGACCCAGTACTTC | CASSGLFFDETQYF | TRBJ2-5 | - | - | TRBV19
TGTGCCAGCAGCTTGAGGGACAGTAGAGAGACCCAGTACTTC | CASSLRDSRETQYF | TRBJ2-5 | - | TRBD1 | TRBV5-6
TGCAGCGTTGCCACAGGCCAACGGTATGGCTACACCTTC | CSVATGQRYGYTF | TRBJ1-2 | - | - | TRBV29-1
TGTGCCAGCAGTTTCGCGGGGGGCTGGTACACTGAAGCTTTCTTT | CASSFAGGWYTEAFF | TRBJ1-1 | few | - | TRBV27
TGCAGTGCTAGAGATCTTGCACGGTCTAGCACAGATACGCAGTATTTT | CSARDLARSSTDTQYF | TRBJ2-3 | - | - | TRBV20-1
TGTGCCAGCAGGTTTAACAGGGGGGTTTCACCCCTCCACTTT | CASRFNRGVSPLHF | TRBJ1-6 | - | TRBD1 | TRBV3-1
TGTGCCAGCAGTTCCAACAGGGCGTGGGGGTCTAACACTGAAGCTTTCTTT | CASSSNRAWGSNTEAFF | TRBJ1-1 | - | - | TRBV27
TGTGCCAGCAGCCCGCCTCATCATACTAGCGAGGGGGAGACCCAGTACTTC | CASSPPHHTSEGETQYF | TRBJ2-5 | few | TRBD2 | TRBV4-2
TGTGCCAGCAGTACGACTAGCCTAAGCTCCTACAATGAGCAGTTCTTC | CASSTTSLSSYNEQFF | TRBJ2-1 | - | TRBD2 | TRBV27
TGTGCCAGCAGCTTAGAGCGGGGGAACACTGAAGCTTTCTTT | CASSLERGNTEAFF | TRBJ1-1 | - | - | TRBV7-9
TGTGCCAGCAGCTTAGATGGGACAGGGGTTGGTTCTAGCTATGGCTACACCTTC | CASSLDGTGVGSSYGYTF | TRBJ1-2 | - | TRBD1 | TRBV7-2
TGTGCCAGCAGCCAAGCCGACACATATGGCTACACCTTC | CASSQADTYGYTF | TRBJ1-2 | - | - | TRBV3-1
TGCAGCGTTGCCTTGACAGGGAAAGGCTACACCTTC | CSVALTGKGYTF | TRBJ1-2 | - | TRBD1 | TRBV29-1
TGCAGCGTGGAGGGGCCCGGAGGTACGCACACTGAAGCTTTCTTT | CSVEGPGGTHTEAFF | TRBJ1-1 | - | - | TRBV29-1
TGTGCCAGCAGTCGGGGGCGAAGTGAGCAGTTCTTC | CASSRGRSEQFF | TRBJ2-1 | - | - | TRBV5-5
TGTGCCAGCAGAGGGGGGCCCTACACCTTC | CASRGGPYTF | TRBJ1-2 | few | - | TRBV2
TGTGCCAGCAGTTTGCCCGGGACGGCGAACACCGGGGAGCTGTTTTTT | CASSLPGTANTGELFF | TRBJ2-2 | - | - | TRBV12-3/TRBV12-4
TGTGCCAGCAGCGTTGGGGGGCCCTATGGCTACACCTTC | CASSVGGPYGYTF | TRBJ1-2 | few | - | TRBV9
TGTGCCAGCAGCCATCAGACAGGGGACACTGAAGCTTTCTTT | CASSHQTGDTEAFF | TRBJ1-1 | - | TRBD1 | TRBV5-4
TGTGCCATAGGGGGGATTGTGACAGGGAGGAATGAGCAGTTCTTC | CAIGGIVTGRNEQFF | TRBJ2-1 | - | - | TRBV10-3
TGTGCCATCAGAGGACAGGGGGCGTTAGAATATGGCTACACCTTC | CAIRGQGALEYGYTF | TRBJ1-2 | - | TRBD1 | TRBV10-3
TGTGCCAGCAGTGAATTGGGGACAAAGAACACCGGGGAGCTGTTTTTT | CASSELGTKNTGELFF | TRBJ2-2 | - | - | TRBV2
TGTGCCAGCAGCTTAGGGCAGGTGAATGAGCAGTTCTTC | CASSLGQVNEQFF | TRBJ2-1 | once | - | TRBV11-2
TGTGCCAGCAGCTTAGATCTGGGGCGTGAGCAGTTCTTC | CASSLDLGREQFF | TRBJ2-1 | many | - | TRBV11-2
TGTGCCAGCAGTTTATCAGGTATTGGTGGCGGCGTACGGGCTTTCTTT | CASSLSGIGGGVRAFF | TRBJ1-1 | - | - | TRBV12-3/TRBV12-4
TGTGCCAGCAGCCAATCCCCGGGGGGTACAGATACGCAGTATTTT | CASSQSPGGTDTQYF | TRBJ2-3 | - | TRBD2 | TRBV14
TGCAGCGCGTTACAAGTGAACACTGAAGCTTTCTTT | CSALQVNTEAFF | TRBJ1-1 | - | - | TRBV29-1
TGCGCCAGCAGCCCATATTCCTACAATGAGCAGTTCTTC | CASSPYSYNEQFF | TRBJ2-1 | few | - | TRBV5-1
TGCAGTGCTACCCGGGACAGCTATGGCTACACCTTC | CSATRDSYGYTF | TRBJ1-2 | few | TRBD1 | TRBV20-1
TGCAGTGCTAGAGATCTGGGAGGCAGGGGGCATCAAATCTCCTACAATGAGCAGTTCTTC | CSARDLGGRGHQISYNEQFF | TRBJ2-1 | - | TRBD1 | TRBV20-1
TGTGCCAGCAGCGTAGGATTGGCAGGGGTCAATGAGCAGTTCTTC | CASSVGLAGVNEQFF | TRBJ2-1 | few | - | TRBV9
TGTGCCAGCGTGGGGGGGTTCAGGACTGAAGCTTTCTTT | CASVGGFRTEAFF | TRBJ1-1 | - | - | TRBV6-5
TGTGCCAGCAGTCTTCCGACTAGCGGCACAGATACGCAGTATTTT | CASSLPTSGTDTQYF | TRBJ2-3 | - | TRBD2 | TRBV12-3/TRBV12-4
TGCGCCAGCAGCCAGGGTCGGGGTGAAGCTTTCTTT | CASSQGRGEAFF | TRBJ1-1 | many | - | TRBV5-1
TGTGCCAGCAGCTTAGATCCGACAGGGGGCGTGAATGGCTACACCTTC | CASSLDPTGGVNGYTF | TRBJ1-2 | few | TRBD1 | TRBV11-2
TGTGCCAGCAGCCCACAGGCTAACTATGGCTACACCTTC | CASSPQANYGYTF | TRBJ1-2 | - | - | TRBV6-5
TGTGCCAGCAGCATCCTTACCGGGACAGGGAAGACTGAAGCTTTCTTT | CASSILTGTGKTEAFF | TRBJ1-1 | - | TRBD1 | TRBV5-6
TGCGCCAGCAGCTTGATGTCTAGCGGGAGTGTTTCAGATACGCAGTATTTT | CASSLMSSGSVSDTQYF | TRBJ2-3 | - | TRBD2 | TRBV5-1
TGTGCCAGCAGTTTCTTAACCCTAGCGGGAGATACTTACGAGCAGTACTTC | CASSFLTLAGDTYEQYF | TRBJ2-7 | - | TRBD2 | TRBV6-9
TGTGCCAGGAAGGAGAACACTGAAGCTTTCTTT | CARKENTEAFF | TRBJ1-1 | - | - | TRBV2
TGCAGTGCTAGCGGGGCGGGAGCCCACTCAAGGTTCTTC | CSASGAGAHSRFF | TRBJ1-2 | few | - | TRBV20-1
TGTGCCAGCAGTTTAGGGGCATCCAATCAGCCCCAGCATTTT | CASSLGASNQPQHF | TRBJ1-5 | many | - | TRBV27
TGTGCCAGCATGCAACCGGGACAGGGCAATGAGCAGTTCTTC | CASMQPGQGNEQFF | TRBJ2-1 | few | TRBD1 | TRBV6-5
TGTGCCACCCAGCGCACAGGGAACACTGAAGCTTTCTTT | CATQRTGNTEAFF | TRBJ1-1 | - | - | TRBV3-1
TGTGCCAGCAGGCCACAGGGGGCAGTTGGCTACACCTTC | CASRPQGAVGYTF | TRBJ1-2 | - | TRBD1 | TRBV28
TGTGCCAGCAGTTTCGGAGCAGCTAACTATGGCTACACCTTC | CASSFGAANYGYTF | TRBJ1-2 | few | - | TRBV9
TGTGCCAGCAGTTACAACGGGAGAGATCAGCCCCAGCATTTT | CASSYNGRDQPQHF | TRBJ1-5 | - | - | TRBV6-5